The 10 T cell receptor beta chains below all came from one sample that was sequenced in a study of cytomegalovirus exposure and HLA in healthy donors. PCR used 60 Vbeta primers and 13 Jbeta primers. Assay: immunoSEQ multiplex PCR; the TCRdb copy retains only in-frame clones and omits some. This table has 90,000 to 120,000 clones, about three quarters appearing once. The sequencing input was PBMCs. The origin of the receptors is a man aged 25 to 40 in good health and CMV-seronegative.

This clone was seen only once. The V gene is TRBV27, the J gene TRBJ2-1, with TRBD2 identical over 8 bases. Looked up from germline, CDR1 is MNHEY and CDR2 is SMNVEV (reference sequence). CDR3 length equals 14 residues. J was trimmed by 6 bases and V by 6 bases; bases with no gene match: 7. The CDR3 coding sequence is TGTGCCAGCAGACCGAGCGGGAGTGGCAATGAGCAGTTCTTC. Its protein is CASRPSGSGNEQFF.

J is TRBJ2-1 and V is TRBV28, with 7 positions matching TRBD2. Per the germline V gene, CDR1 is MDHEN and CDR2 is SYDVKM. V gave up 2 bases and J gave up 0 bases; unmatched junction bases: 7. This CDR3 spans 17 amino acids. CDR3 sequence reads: CASSLERGISSYNEQFF. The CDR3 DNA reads TGTGCCAGCAGTTTAGAGCGGGGAATTAGCTCCTACAATGAGCAGTTCTTC.

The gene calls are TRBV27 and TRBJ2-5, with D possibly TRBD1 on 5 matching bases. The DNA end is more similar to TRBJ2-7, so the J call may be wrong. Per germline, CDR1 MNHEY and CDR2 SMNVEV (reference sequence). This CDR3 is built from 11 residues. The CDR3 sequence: CASRGAYEQYF. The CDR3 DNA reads TGTGCCAGCAGAGGGGCTTACGAGCAGTACTTC.

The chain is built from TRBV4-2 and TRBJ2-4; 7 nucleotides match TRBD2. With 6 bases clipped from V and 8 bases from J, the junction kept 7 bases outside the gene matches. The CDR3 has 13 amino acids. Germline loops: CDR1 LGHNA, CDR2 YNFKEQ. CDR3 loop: CASSPDREDIQYF. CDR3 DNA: TGTGCCAGCAGTCCGGACCGGGAGGACATTCAGTACTTC.

In DNA, the CDR3 is TGCGCCAGCAGCCCCGAGGTTCTAGCCGGTGAGCAGTTCTTC. This gives the protein CASSPEVLAGEQFF. The chain uses TRBV5-1 and TRBJ2-1; weak D call: TRBD2 (5 bases). The germline CDR1 and CDR2 sequences are SGHRS and YFSETQ. V was pared by 4 bases and J by 9 bases, with 17 bases between. The length of the CDR3 is 14 residues.

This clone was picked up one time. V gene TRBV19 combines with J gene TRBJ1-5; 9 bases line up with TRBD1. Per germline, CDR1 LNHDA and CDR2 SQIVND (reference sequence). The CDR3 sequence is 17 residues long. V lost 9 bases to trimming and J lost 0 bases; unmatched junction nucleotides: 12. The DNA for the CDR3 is TGTGCCAGCCACGGGACAGGGAACCTGTATAGCAATCAGCCCCAGCATTTT. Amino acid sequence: CASHGTGNLYSNQPQHF.

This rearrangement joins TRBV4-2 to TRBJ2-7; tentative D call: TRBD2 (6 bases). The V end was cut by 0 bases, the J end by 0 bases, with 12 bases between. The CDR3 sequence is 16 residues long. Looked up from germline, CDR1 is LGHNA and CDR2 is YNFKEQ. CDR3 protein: CASSQDGGVLSYEQYF. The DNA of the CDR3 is TGTGCCAGCAGCCAAGATGGCGGGGTACTCTCCTACGAGCAGTACTTC.

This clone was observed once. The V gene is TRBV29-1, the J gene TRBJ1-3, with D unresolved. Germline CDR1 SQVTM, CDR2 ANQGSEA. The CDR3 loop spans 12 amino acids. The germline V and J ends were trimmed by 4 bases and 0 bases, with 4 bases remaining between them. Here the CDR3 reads CSVAYSGNTIYF. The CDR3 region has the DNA TGCAGCGTTGCGTACTCTGGAAACACCATATATTTT.

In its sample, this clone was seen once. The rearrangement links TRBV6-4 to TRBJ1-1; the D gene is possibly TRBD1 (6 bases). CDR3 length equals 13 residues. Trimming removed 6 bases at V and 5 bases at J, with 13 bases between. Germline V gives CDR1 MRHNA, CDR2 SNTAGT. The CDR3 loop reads CASRYRAGTEAFF. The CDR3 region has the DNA TGTGCCAGCAGATACAGGGCCGGGACTGAAGCTTTCTTT.

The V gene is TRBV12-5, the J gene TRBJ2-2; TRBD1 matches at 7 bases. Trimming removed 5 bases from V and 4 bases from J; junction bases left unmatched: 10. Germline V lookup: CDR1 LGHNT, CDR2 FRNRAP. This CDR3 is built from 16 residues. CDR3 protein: CASGEQGQIITGELFF. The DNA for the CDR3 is TGTGCTAGTGGTGAACAGGGACAGATAATCACCGGGGAGCTGTTTTTT.